These 24 T cell receptor beta chains came from one sample sequenced in a study of blood T cell repertoires in COVID-19. Libraries were prepared by immunoSEQ multiplex PCR; TCRdb keeps only in-frame clonotypes and omits some of them. Altogether 200,000 to 250,000 clones are present, 85% to 90% being singletons, with the ten largest covering 1.2%. The source material was PBMCs or T cells enriched from blood (not recorded which). These receptors were obtained from a man aged 25 to 40 who had recovered from COVID-19.

This clone showed up just a few times. The chain has TRBV18 and TRBJ1-6; 8 bases are a match to TRBD1. V shed 2 bases and J 9 bases; nucleotides not matched to a gene: 3. From germline, CDR1 is KGHSH and CDR2 LQKENI. This CDR3 is built from 14 residues. CDR3 in DNA: TGTGCCAGCTCACCAAGTACAGGGGGTTCACCCCTCCACTTT. Translated, it gives CASSPSTGGSPLHF.

This chain joins TRBV30 and TRBJ2-1; no reliable D call. The CDR3 is 18 residues long. V was shortened by 0 bases and J by 0 bases, with 18 bases between the two germline ends. Germline CDR1 is GTSNPN and CDR2 is SVGIG (reference sequence). The DNA of the CDR3 is TGTGCCTGGAGTGTACGGCAGGCACTCGTTTCCTCCTACAATGAGCAGTTCTTC. It is translated as CAWSVRQALVSSYNEQFF.

With respect to this clone: The germline gene is not matched at one end of the junction; a read error may be the cause. The sample has other DNA sequences that encode this CDR3 too. The chain employs TRBV2 and TRBJ1-2; D unclear. Germline loops: CDR1 SNHLY, CDR2 FYNNEI. The CDR3 length is 13 residues. CDR3 bases: TGTGCCAGCAGTGAAGAGCGGATGGGAGGCTACACTTTC. Protein product: CASSEERMGGYTF.

The CDR3 loop reads CASSQSSDLYNEQFF. The CDR3 bases are TGTGCCAGCAGCCAATCCAGCGACCTCTACAATGAGCAGTTCTTC. The rearrangement uses TRBV3-1 (or the pseudogene TRBV3-2) and TRBJ2-1; D call uncertain. CDR3 length: 15 amino acids. Germline V lookup: CDR1 LGHDT, CDR2 YNNKEL (reference sequence). Trimming removed 2 bases from V and 3 bases from J, with 11 bases in between.

The gene calls are TRBV4-3 and TRBJ2-7; 7 bases match TRBD1. Germline V gene data show CDR1 as LGHNA and CDR2 as YSLEER. This CDR3 has 17 amino acids. V dropped 2 bases and J dropped 4; count of bases not matched to a gene: 14. CDR3 nucleotide sequence: TGCGCCAGCAGCCAAATTGGGACAGTAATCGGCCCATACGAGCAGTACTTC. Its protein product is CASSQIGTVIGPYEQYF.

The rearrangement joins TRBV13 to TRBJ2-5; TRBD2 matches at 11 bases. The V gene end was trimmed by 5 bases and the J gene end by 4 bases; junction bases not matched to a gene: 6. The CDR3 runs to 15 residues. Germline V gives CDR1 PRHDT, CDR2 FYEKMQ (reference sequence). For the CDR3, the DNA is TGTGCCAGCAGCCCGCAAGGACTAGCGGGAGAGACCCAGTACTTC. Its translation: CASSPQGLAGETQYF.

The chain links TRBV27 to TRBJ1-6, with 8 bases aligning to TRBD1. This CDR3 is 13 amino acids long. V was pared by 4 bases and J by 11 bases, with 4 bases of the junction left unmatched. Germline assignment: CDR1 MNHEY and CDR2 SMNVEV (reference sequence). The CDR3 region is CASSSRTGTPLHF. As DNA, the CDR3 is TGTGCCAGCAGTTCCAGGACAGGGACACCCCTCCACTTT.

The V gene is TRBV19, the J gene TRBJ2-1; 7 bases are shared with TRBD1. V dropped 5 bases and J dropped 9; count of bases not matched to a gene: 7. CDR3 size: 13 residues. CDR1 is LNHDA and CDR2 is SQIVND in the germline V gene (reference sequence). CDR3 nucleotide sequence: TGTGCCAGTAGTGAACAGGGGATGGGTGAGCAGTTCTTC. Encoded protein: CASSEQGMGEQFF.

This clone appeared once. The chain combines TRBV27 with TRBJ2-5; tentatively, D is TRBD2 (6 bases). The CDR3 has 19 amino acids. Trimming stripped 1 base from V and 3 bases from J, with 24 bases between. Germline CDR1 MNHEY, CDR2 SMNVEV (reference sequence). The CDR3 loop reads CASSLFWVSGRDRKETQYF. CDR3 in DNA: TGTGCCAGCAGTTTATTTTGGGTTAGTGGGCGGGACCGAAAAGAGACCCAGTACTTC.

V and J are TRBV7-6 and TRBJ2-5, with 8 positions matching TRBD2. Germline values: CDR1 SGHVS, CDR2 FNYEAQ. The junction had 5 bases not matched to a gene; V was cut back by 1 base and J by 1 base. The CDR3 length is 16 residues. The CDR3 sequence: CASSLGAAGAQETQYF. The CDR3 nucleotides are TGTGCCAGCAGCTTAGGTGCAGCGGGAGCCCAAGAGACCCAGTACTTC.

V gene TRBV7-2 combines with J gene TRBJ2-2; D not certain. The V gene's germline CDR1 is SGHTA and CDR2 FQGNSA. The CDR3 consists of 15 residues. Trimming stripped 3 bases from V and 0 bases from J, with 8 bases between. CDR3 protein: CASSFNLPNTGELFF. CDR3 DNA: TGTGCCAGCAGCTTTAACCTACCGAACACCGGGGAGCTGTTTTTT.

This clone was recorded once. The chain employs TRBV2 and TRBJ2-5, with TRBD2 identical over 8 bases. Unmatched junction bases numbered 8, after V lost 6 bases and J lost 5 bases. CDR1 SNHLY and CDR2 FYNNEI come from the germline V gene. This CDR3 contains 14 residues. The DNA of the CDR3 is TGTGCCAGCAGCCGGGGGGGACTCAGGGAGACCCAGTACTTC. It codes for CASSRGGLRETQYF.

The V gene is TRBV12-3 or TRBV12-4, the J gene TRBJ1-1; D ambiguous. The V end was cut by 5 bases, the J end by 4 bases, with 8 bases between. The CDR3 loop spans 12 amino acids. This CDR3 reads CASSGGVTEAFF. DNA of the CDR3: TGTGCCAGCAGTGGCGGCGTCACTGAAGCTTTCTTT.

V and J are TRBV7-2 and TRBJ1-2; 10 nucleotides match TRBD1. CDR3 length: 15 residues. CDR1 is SGHTA, CDR2 FQGNSA, per germline. Losses at the gene ends were 4 bases for V and 5 bases for J; bases not matched to a gene: 7. Here the CDR3 reads CASSSRQGQGYGYTF. In DNA form, the CDR3 reads TGTGCCAGCAGCTCCAGACAGGGACAGGGGTATGGCTACACCTTC. The variable domain in full, completed from reference TRBV7-2 and TRBJ1-2, reads GAGVSQSPSNKVTEKGKDVELRCDPISGHTALYWYRQSLGQGLEFLIYFQGNSAPDKSGLPSDRFSAERTGGSVSTLTIQRTQQEDSAVYLCASSSRQGQGYGYTFGSGTRLTVV.

The rearrangement links TRBV27 to TRBJ2-7; TRBD1 matches at 7 bases. This CDR3 region has 14 residues. Germline lookup yields CDR1 MNHEY and CDR2 SMNVEV (reference sequence). V lost 6 bases, J lost 0 bases, and 5 bases stayed unmatched. DNA of the CDR3: TGTGCCAGCAGCCGACAGGGATTCTCCTACGAGCAGTACTTC. As protein: CASSRQGFSYEQYF.

The V and J genes are TRBV28 and TRBJ2-3; possible D gene TRBD2, 6 bases. V lost 7 bases, J lost 7 bases, and 21 bases lay in between. Germline V CDR1 and CDR2: MDHEN, SYDVKM. This CDR3 has 15 residues. Here the CDR3 DNA reads TGTGCCAGCAACTACCCGGAGGGCCGCACGAATACGCAGTATTTT. It yields the protein CASNYPEGRTNTQYF.

The V call is TRBV30, the J call TRBJ2-1; TRBD2 agrees at 16 bases. Germline V gene lookup returns CDR1 GTSNPN and CDR2 SVGIG (reference sequence). Unmatched junction bases numbered 12, after V lost 0 bases and J lost 7 bases. This CDR3 is 19 amino acids long. DNA of the CDR3: TGTGCCTGGAGTGTACTTTTCTGGGGGACTAGCGGGAGGGAAAATGAGCAGTTCTTC. It translates to CAWSVLFWGTSGRENEQFF. The full variable domain, rest sourced from reference TRBV30 and TRBJ2-1, is SQTIHQWPATLVQPVGSPLSLECTVEGTSNPNLYWYRQAAGRGLQLLFYSVGIGQISSEVPQNLSASRPQDRQFILSSKKLLLSDSGFYLCAWSVLFWGTSGRENEQFFGPGTRLTVL.

The chain is built from TRBV27 and TRBJ1-1, with D uncertain. Germline CDR1 reads MNHEY; CDR2 reads SMNVEV (reference sequence). The V gene lost 5 bases and the J gene lost 10 bases, with 20 bases spanning the gap. The CDR3 extends over 14 amino acids. The CDR3 nucleotides are TGTGCCAGCAGTACCACCGGGTCTCCCACGGGAGCTTTCTTT. It translates to CASSTTGSPTGAFF.

The genes are TRBV27 and TRBJ2-7; 8 bases map to TRBD2. The germline V gene has CDR1 MNHEY and CDR2 SMNVEV (reference sequence). The CDR3 contains 13 residues. V was pared by 5 bases and J by 6 bases, with 6 bases of the junction left unmatched. The CDR3 here is CASSPPGGVEQYF. As DNA, the CDR3 is TGTGCCAGCAGTCCCCCGGGGGGGGTCGAGCAGTACTTC.

This rearrangement joins TRBV19 to TRBJ1-4; D ambiguous. Trimming removed 3 bases at V and 3 bases at J, with 11 bases between. The CDR3 sequence is 15 residues long. In germline, CDR1 is LNHDA, CDR2 SQIVND (reference sequence). The CDR3 spells CASSIWESANEKLFF. CDR3 nucleotides: TGTGCCAGTAGTATTTGGGAGAGCGCTAATGAAAAACTGTTTTTT.

This clone was observed once. The rearrangement joins TRBV5-4 to TRBJ1-1, with D tentatively TRBD1 (6 bases). The CDR3 contains 15 residues. Between the trimmed V and J ends, which lost 3 bases and 4 bases, there was a span of 16 bases. Germline CDR1 is SGHNT and CDR2 is YYREEE (reference sequence). CDR3 sequence (DNA): TGTGCCAGCAGCTCCCGGTGGGGGCGTATCACTGAAGCTTTCTTT. It codes for CASSSRWGRITEAFF.

The V gene is TRBV3-1 (or the pseudogene TRBV3-2), the J gene TRBJ1-2, with no clear D. The germline CDR1 and CDR2 sequences are LGHDT and YNNKEL (reference sequence). Trimming stripped 5 bases from V and 4 bases from J, with 14 bases between. The CDR3 runs 14 residues. The CDR3, as DNA: TGTGCCAGCAGCTCCTCTAATATTGGCTATGGCTACACCTTC. It specifies CASSSSNIGYGYTF.

This chain connects TRBV11-1 to TRBJ1-2, with D perhaps TRBD1 (6 bases). Per the germline V gene, CDR1 is SGHAT and CDR2 is FQDESV (reference sequence). The CDR3 runs to 19 residues. Between the trimmed V and J ends, which lost 0 bases and 1 base, there was a span of 21 bases. CDR3 coding DNA: TGTGCCAGCAGCTTAGCGGGGGGGCGCACCTCCCGCGATAACTATGGCTACACCTTC. This gives the protein CASSLAGGRTSRDNYGYTF.

The chain combines TRBV7-6 with TRBJ1-6; a weak D match, TRBD1 (6 bases). Per the germline V gene, CDR1 is SGHVS and CDR2 is FNYEAQ. The V and J ends lost 1 base and 5 bases respectively, with 12 bases between them. The CDR3 consists of 16 residues. The CDR3 loop reads CASSLVGQSNNSPLHF. As DNA, the CDR3 is TGTGCCAGCAGCTTAGTAGGACAGTCAAATAATTCACCCCTCCACTTT.